The 20 T cell receptor beta chains in this list originate from one sample, sequenced in a study of radiation and T cells in renal cell carcinoma. Generated by immunoSEQ multiplex PCR, the TCRdb table keeps only in-frame clones and is missing some. In the table there are roughly 130,000 clones, more than 70% of which are singletons. This sample's time point: baseline pretreatment blood. Treatment specified: 15 Gy SBRT to primary tumor, nephrectomy 4 weeks later. The sequences come from blood, collected from a patient whose treatment included radiotherapy and nephrectomy. These receptors were collected from a woman between 45 and 60 years old with renal cell carcinoma.

This chain joins TRBV5-4 and TRBJ2-2, with D possibly TRBD1 on 6 matching bases. V shed 4 bases and J shed 7 bases, with 14 bases lying between them. Germline V lookup: CDR1 SGHNT, CDR2 YYREEE (reference sequence). CDR3 size: 14 residues. The CDR3 reads CASSTNRDVGELFF. CDR3 bases: TGTGCCAGCAGCACAAACAGGGATGTCGGGGAGCTGTTTTTT. The variable domain in full, with the rest retrieved from reference TRBV5-4 and TRBJ2-2, is ETGVTQSPTHLIKTRGQQVTLRCSSQSGHNTVSWYQQALGQGPQFIFQYYREEENGRGNFPPRFSGLQFPNYSSELNVNALELDDSALYLCASSTNRDVGELFFGEGSRLTVL.

The chain combines TRBV4-3 with TRBJ1-6, with 10 bases matching TRBD1. The V gene's germline CDR1 is LGHNA and CDR2 YSLEER. V gave up 3 bases and J gave up 8 bases; unmatched junction bases: 4. The CDR3 spans 15 residues. CDR3 region: CASSQFGTGDSPLHF. CDR3 sequence (DNA): TGCGCCAGCAGCCAGTTTGGGACAGGGGATTCACCCCTCCACTTT.

The rearrangement uses TRBV5-1 and TRBJ1-1; D not certain. The CDR3 consists of 15 residues. V shed 0 bases and J shed 4 bases, with 13 bases lying between them. Per germline, CDR1 SGHRS and CDR2 YFSETQ. CDR3 sequence (DNA): TGCGCCAGCAGCTTGGGGGCAGCCGAGGGCACTGAAGCTTTCTTT. It encodes CASSLGAAEGTEAFF.

The chain employs TRBV9 and TRBJ2-7, with 7 bases lining up with TRBD1. V dropped 4 bases and J dropped 3; count of bases not matched to a gene: 4. Germline CDR1 SGDLS, CDR2 YYNGEE. The CDR3 runs 13 residues. The CDR3 nucleotides are TGTGCCAGCAGCCGGGGACAGTACTACGAGCAGTACTTC. It yields the protein CASSRGQYYEQYF.

The rearrangement links TRBV7-9 to TRBJ2-3; perhaps TRBD2 as D (5 bases). Germline values: CDR1 SEHNR, CDR2 FQNEAQ (reference sequence). The CDR3 loop spans 15 amino acids. Trimming shortened V by 1 base and J by 0 bases, and 8 bases separated the two germline ends. The CDR3 sequence: CASSLVGGSTDTQYF. The CDR3 nucleotides are TGTGCCAGCAGCTTAGTAGGCGGGAGCACAGATACGCAGTATTTT.

V usage is TRBV30 and J usage is TRBJ1-5, with a weak D call TRBD1 (6 bases). V lost 0 bases and J 4 bases, leaving 13 bases between the germline ends. This CDR3 is built from 15 residues. The germline CDR1 and CDR2 sequences are GTSNPN and SVGIG (reference sequence). For the CDR3, the DNA is TGTGCCTGGAGTGTAATGGGGCAGGGGAATCAGCCCCAGCATTTT. It yields the protein CAWSVMGQGNQPQHF.

This clone was found a few times. The chain joins TRBV4-2 to TRBJ1-3, with a weak D call TRBD1 (5 bases). Germline V gene data show CDR1 as LGHNA and CDR2 as YNFKEQ. The CDR3 sequence is 14 residues long. V shed 5 bases and J shed 4 bases, with 12 bases lying between them. CDR3 in DNA: TGTGCCAGCAGCTCCGGGACTTCGGGAAACACCATATATTTT. Translating it yields CASSSGTSGNTIYF.

This chain links TRBV19 with TRBJ1-5; D gene unclear. This CDR3 is built from 12 residues. The germline CDR1 and CDR2 sequences are LNHDA and SQIVND (reference sequence). V was clipped by 5 bases and J by 3 bases, with 5 bases between them. The CDR3 coding sequence is TGTGCCAGTAGTGGGCCCAATCAGCCCCAGCATTTT. Translation: CASSGPNQPQHF.

The genes are TRBV5-1 and TRBJ2-7, with 16 bases fitting TRBD2. Trimming at V came to 4 bases and at J to 5 bases, leaving 6 bases not matched to a gene. This CDR3 is built from 16 residues. Per the germline V gene, CDR1 is SGHRS and CDR2 is YFSETQ. Written as DNA, the CDR3 is TGCGCCAGCAGCCCCCCGGGACTAGCGGGGGGGGACGAGCAGTACTTC. Residues: CASSPPGLAGGDEQYF.

The chain employs TRBV19 and TRBJ1-4; no clear D. CDR1 and CDR2 from the germline V gene are LNHDA and SQIVND (reference sequence). V shed 2 bases and J shed 8 bases, with 15 bases lying between them. This CDR3 comprises 15 residues. In DNA, the CDR3 is TGTGCCAGTAGTATAATTGGGAACCACCCGGAAAAACTGTTTTTT. Translated, it gives CASSIIGNHPEKLFF.

This chain joins TRBV6-6 and TRBJ1-2; tentatively, D is TRBD1 (5 bases). The CDR3 is made up of 15 amino acids. Deletions cut 5 bases from V and 7 bases from J, with 20 bases between. Per germline, CDR1 MNHNY and CDR2 SVGAGI (reference sequence). The CDR3 sequence: CASSPRATGAGGYTF. The CDR3 DNA is TGTGCCAGCAGTCCCCGGGCTACCGGGGCTGGTGGCTACACCTTC.

The chain couples TRBV7-8 to TRBJ2-6; possible D gene TRBD2, 6 bases. V was cut by 1 base and J by 3 bases, with 13 bases left in between. Germline values: CDR1 SGHVS, CDR2 FQNEAQ. This CDR3 comprises 17 residues. CDR3 DNA: TGTGCCAGCAGCTTAGTCGTGGGGGGTGGTGGGGCCAACGTCCTGACTTTC. It yields the protein CASSLVVGGGGANVLTF.

This chain links TRBV9 with TRBJ2-2, with 9 nucleotides matching TRBD2. V gave up 5 bases and J gave up 3 bases; unmatched junction bases: 11. Germline V lookup: CDR1 SGDLS, CDR2 YYNGEE. The CDR3 totals 17 residues. CDR3 DNA: TGTGCCAGCAGGGCCATGAGTCGCGGGGGGGACACCGGGGAGCTGTTTTTT. It codes for CASRAMSRGGDTGELFF.

The chain employs TRBV30 and TRBJ1-2, with D possibly TRBD1 on 6 matching bases. The germline V gene has CDR1 GTSNPN and CDR2 SVGIG (reference sequence). Trimming took 2 bases from V and 3 from J, leaving 13 bases between them. The CDR3 length is 14 residues. The CDR3 reads CAWSPPGAYYGYTF. The CDR3 coding sequence is TGTGCCTGGAGTCCGCCGGGGGCTTACTATGGCTACACCTTC.

The chain couples TRBV6-1 to TRBJ2-2, with TRBD1 matching 7 bases. V was clipped by 10 bases and J by 1 base; unmatched bases: 9. This CDR3 contains 15 residues. Germline CDR1 and CDR2: MNHNS and SASEGT. The CDR3 loop reads CATDMDRRNTGELFF. The DNA of the CDR3 is TGTGCCACCGATATGGACAGGAGGAACACCGGGGAGCTGTTTTTT.

The chain recombines TRBV29-1 with TRBJ2-7; weak D call: TRBD1 (7 bases). V was cut by 6 bases and J by 1 base, with 10 bases left in between. The CDR3 contains 12 residues. Germline CDR1 SQVTM, CDR2 ANQGSEA. The CDR3 bases are TGCAGCGTCGCGGGACAGTCCTACGAGCAGTACTTC. This translates into CSVAGQSYEQYF.

The chain has TRBV2 and TRBJ2-7; no firm D call. The CDR3 loop spans 12 amino acids. From germline, CDR1 is SNHLY and CDR2 FYNNEI. V shed 3 bases and J shed 3 bases, with 6 bases lying between them. CDR3 DNA: TGTGCCAGCAGTGAGAATGACTACGAGCAGTACTTC. Its protein product is CASSENDYEQYF. The variable domain in full, with the rest retrieved from reference TRBV2 and TRBJ2-7, is EPEVTQTPSHQVTQMGQEVILRCVPISNHLYFYWYRQILGQKVEFLVSFYNNEISEKSEIFDDQFSVERPDGSNFTLKIRSTKLEDSAMYFCASSENDYEQYFGPGTRLTVT.

V gene TRBV19 combines with J gene TRBJ1-2, with 12 bases matching TRBD1. The V gene end was trimmed by 5 bases and the J gene end by 4 bases; junction bases not matched to a gene: 8. CDR1 and CDR2 (germline): LNHDA, SQIVND (reference sequence). This CDR3 is 16 amino acids long. The CDR3 protein is CASSPGQGALGYGYTF. Here the CDR3 DNA reads TGTGCCAGTAGTCCGGGACAGGGGGCGCTGGGCTATGGCTACACCTTC.

The V call is TRBV5-1, the J call TRBJ2-7, with D possibly TRBD1 on 5 matching bases. The CDR3 totals 15 residues. Germline CDR1 SGHRS, CDR2 YFSETQ. Between the trimmed V and J ends, which lost 0 bases and 3 bases, there was a span of 13 bases. In DNA form, the CDR3 reads TGCGCCAGCAGCTTGGCGAGTCGACAGATCTACGAGCAGTACTTC. Residues: CASSLASRQIYEQYF.

The chain recombines TRBV7-2 with TRBJ1-1; TRBD1 agrees at 10 bases. The J segment lost 5 bases and the V segment lost 4 bases, leaving 1 base of the junction unmatched. Per the germline V gene, CDR1 is SGHTA and CDR2 is FQGNSA. The CDR3 runs 13 residues. CDR3 nucleotides: TGTGCCAGCAGCTGGGGACAGGGGACTGAAGCTTTCTTT. This translates into CASSWGQGTEAFF.